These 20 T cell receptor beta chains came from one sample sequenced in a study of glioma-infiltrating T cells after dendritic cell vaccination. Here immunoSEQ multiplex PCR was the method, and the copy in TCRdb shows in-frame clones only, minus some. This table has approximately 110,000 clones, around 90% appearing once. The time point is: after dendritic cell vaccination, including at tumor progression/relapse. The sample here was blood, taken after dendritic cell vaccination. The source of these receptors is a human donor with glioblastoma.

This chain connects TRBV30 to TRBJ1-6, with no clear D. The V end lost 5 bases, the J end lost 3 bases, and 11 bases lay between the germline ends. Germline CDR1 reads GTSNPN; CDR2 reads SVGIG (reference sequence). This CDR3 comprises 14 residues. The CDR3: CAWAVRGYNSPLHF. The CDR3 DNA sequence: TGTGCCTGGGCGGTAAGAGGCTATAATTCACCCCTCCACTTT.

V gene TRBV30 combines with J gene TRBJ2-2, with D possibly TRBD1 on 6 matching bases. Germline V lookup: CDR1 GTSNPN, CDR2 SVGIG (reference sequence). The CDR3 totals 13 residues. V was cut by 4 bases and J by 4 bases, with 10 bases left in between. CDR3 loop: CAWKRTATGELFF. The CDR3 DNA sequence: TGTGCCTGGAAGAGGACAGCCACCGGGGAGCTGTTTTTT.

The CDR3 bases are TGCGCAAACAGGGGAGGATGGACACCCCTCCACTTT. Protein sequence: CANRGGWTPLHF. The rearrangement uses TRBV23-1 and TRBJ1-6; 7 positions match TRBD1. TRBV23-1 is marked as an open reading frame, function uncertain. This CDR3 contains 12 residues.

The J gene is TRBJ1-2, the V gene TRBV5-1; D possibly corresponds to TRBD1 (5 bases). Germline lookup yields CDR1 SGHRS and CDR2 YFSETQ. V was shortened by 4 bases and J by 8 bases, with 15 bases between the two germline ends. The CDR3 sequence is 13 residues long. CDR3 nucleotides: TGCGCCAGCAGCCCGGGAGGGGTTTTGGGCTACACCTTC. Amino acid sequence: CASSPGGVLGYTF.

This CDR3 reads CAISESATGVNSPLHF. The CDR3, as DNA: TGTGCCATCAGTGAGTCGGCGACAGGCGTTAATTCACCCCTCCACTTT. The rearrangement joins TRBV10-3 to TRBJ1-6; D might be TRBD1 (6 bases). Deletions cut 0 bases from V and 6 bases from J, with 12 bases between. The length of the CDR3 is 16 residues. From germline, CDR1 is ENHRY and CDR2 SYGVKD.

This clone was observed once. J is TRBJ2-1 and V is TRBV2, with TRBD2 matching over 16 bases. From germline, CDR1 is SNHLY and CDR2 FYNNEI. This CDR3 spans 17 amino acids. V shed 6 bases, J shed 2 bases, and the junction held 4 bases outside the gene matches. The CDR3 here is CASRDGTSGGAYNEQFF. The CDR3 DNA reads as TGTGCCAGCAGGGACGGGACTAGCGGGGGGGCCTACAATGAGCAGTTCTTC.

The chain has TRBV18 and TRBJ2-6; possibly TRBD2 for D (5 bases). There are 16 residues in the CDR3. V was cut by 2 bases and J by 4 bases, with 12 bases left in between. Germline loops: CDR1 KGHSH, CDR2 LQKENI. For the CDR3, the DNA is TGTGCCAGCTCACCATTAGGCCCGGGGGGGGCCAACGTCCTGACTTTC. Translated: CASSPLGPGGANVLTF. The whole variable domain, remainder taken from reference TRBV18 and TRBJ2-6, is NAGVMQNPRHLVRRRGQEARLRCSPMKGHSHVYWYRQLPEEGLKFMVYLQKENIIDESGMPKERFSAEFPKEGPSILRIQQVVRGDSAAYFCASSPLGPGGANVLTFGAGSRLTVL.

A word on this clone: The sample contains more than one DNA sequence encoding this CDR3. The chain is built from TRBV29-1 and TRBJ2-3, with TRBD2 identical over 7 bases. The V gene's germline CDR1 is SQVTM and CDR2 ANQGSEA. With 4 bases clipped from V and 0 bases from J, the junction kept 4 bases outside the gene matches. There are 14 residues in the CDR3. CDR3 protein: CSVVPSGSTDTQYF. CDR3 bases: TGCAGCGTTGTACCTAGCGGTAGCACAGATACGCAGTATTTT.

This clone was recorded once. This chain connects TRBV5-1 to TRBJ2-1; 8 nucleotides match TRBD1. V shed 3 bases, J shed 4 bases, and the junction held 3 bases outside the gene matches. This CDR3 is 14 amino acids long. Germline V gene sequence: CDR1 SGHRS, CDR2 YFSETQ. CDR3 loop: CASSWDRTYNEQFF. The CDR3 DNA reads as TGCGCCAGCAGCTGGGACAGGACTTACAATGAGCAGTTCTTC. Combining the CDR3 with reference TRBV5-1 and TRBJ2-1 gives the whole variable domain KAGVTQTPRYLIKTRGQQVTLSCSPISGHRSVSWYQQTPGQGLQFLFEYFSETQRNKGNFPGRFSGRQFSNSRSEMNVSTLELGDSALYLCASSWDRTYNEQFFGPGTRLTVL.

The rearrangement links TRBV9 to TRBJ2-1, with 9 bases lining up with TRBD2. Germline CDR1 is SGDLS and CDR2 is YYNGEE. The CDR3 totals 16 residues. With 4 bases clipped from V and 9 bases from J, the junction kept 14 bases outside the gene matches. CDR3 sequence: CASSPHSGRGEFEQFF. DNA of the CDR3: TGTGCCAGCAGCCCCCATAGCGGGAGAGGGGAATTTGAGCAGTTCTTC.

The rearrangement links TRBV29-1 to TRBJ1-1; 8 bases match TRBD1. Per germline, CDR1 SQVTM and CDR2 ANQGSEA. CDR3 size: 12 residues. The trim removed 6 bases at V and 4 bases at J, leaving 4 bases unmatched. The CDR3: CSVETGGTEAFF. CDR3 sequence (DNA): TGCAGCGTCGAAACAGGGGGCACTGAAGCTTTCTTT.

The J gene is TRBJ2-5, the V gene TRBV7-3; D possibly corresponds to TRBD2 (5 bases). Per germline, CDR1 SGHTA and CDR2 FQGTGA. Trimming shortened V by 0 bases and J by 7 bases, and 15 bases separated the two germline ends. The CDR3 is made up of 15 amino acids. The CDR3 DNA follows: TGTGCCAGCAGCTTAACGGAGGTGACCCACGGGACCCAGTACTTC. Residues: CASSLTEVTHGTQYF.

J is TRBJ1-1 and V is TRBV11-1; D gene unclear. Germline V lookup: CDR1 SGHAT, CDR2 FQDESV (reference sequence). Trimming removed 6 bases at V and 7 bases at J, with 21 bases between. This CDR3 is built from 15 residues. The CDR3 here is CASRRIGRSRDEAFF. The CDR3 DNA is TGTGCCAGCAGGCGAATTGGGCGGTCGAGGGATGAAGCTTTCTTT. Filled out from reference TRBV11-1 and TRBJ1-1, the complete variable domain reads EAEVAQSPRYKITEKSQAVAFWCDPISGHATLYWYRQILGQGPELLVQFQDESVVDDSQLPKDRFSAERLKGVDSTLKIQPAELGDSAMYLCASRRIGRSRDEAFFGQGTRLTVV.

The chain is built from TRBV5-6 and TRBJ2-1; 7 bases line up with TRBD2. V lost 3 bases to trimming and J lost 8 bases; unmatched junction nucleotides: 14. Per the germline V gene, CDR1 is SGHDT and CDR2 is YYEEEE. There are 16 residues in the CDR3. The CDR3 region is CASSWGGWSSGDEQFF. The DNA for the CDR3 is TGTGCCAGCAGCTGGGGGGGATGGAGTAGCGGAGATGAGCAGTTCTTC.

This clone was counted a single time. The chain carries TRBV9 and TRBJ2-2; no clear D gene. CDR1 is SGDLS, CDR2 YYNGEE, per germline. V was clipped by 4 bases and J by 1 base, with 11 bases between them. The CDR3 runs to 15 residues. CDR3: CASSLLAENTGELFF. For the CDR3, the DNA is TGTGCCAGCAGCCTCCTGGCGGAGAACACCGGGGAGCTGTTTTTT.

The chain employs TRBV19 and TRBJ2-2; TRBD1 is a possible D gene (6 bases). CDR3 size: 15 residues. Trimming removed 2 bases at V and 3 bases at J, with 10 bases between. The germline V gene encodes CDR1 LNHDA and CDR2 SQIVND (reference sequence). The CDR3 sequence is CASSISGDHTGELFF. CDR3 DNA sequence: TGTGCCAGTAGTATATCAGGGGACCACACCGGGGAGCTGTTTTTT. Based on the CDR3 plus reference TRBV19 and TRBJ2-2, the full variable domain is DGGITQSPKYLFRKEGQNVTLSCEQNLNHDAMYWYRQDPGQGLRLIYYSQIVNDFQKGDIAEGYSVSREKKESFPLTVTSAQKNPTAFYLCASSISGDHTGELFFGEGSRLTVL.

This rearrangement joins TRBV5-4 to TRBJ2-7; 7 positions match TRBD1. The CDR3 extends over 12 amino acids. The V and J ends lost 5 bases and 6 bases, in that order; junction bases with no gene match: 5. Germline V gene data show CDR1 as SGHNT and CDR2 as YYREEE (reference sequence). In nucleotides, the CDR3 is TGTGCCAGCAGAAAGACAGGGACCGAGCAGTACTTC. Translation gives CASRKTGTEQYF.

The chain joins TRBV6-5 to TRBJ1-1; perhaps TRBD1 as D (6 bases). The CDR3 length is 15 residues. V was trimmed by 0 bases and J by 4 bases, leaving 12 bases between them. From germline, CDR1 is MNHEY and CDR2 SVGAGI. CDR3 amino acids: CASSYSRGHRTEAFF. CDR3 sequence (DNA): TGTGCCAGCAGTTACTCAAGGGGACACCGCACTGAAGCTTTCTTT.

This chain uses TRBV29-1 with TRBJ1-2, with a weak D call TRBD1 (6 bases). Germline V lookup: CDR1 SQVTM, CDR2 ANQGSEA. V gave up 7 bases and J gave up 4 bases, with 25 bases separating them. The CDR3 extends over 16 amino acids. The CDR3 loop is CSASGGGSGDGYGYTF. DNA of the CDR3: TGCAGCGCCTCCGGGGGGGGTTCAGGGGATGGCTATGGCTACACCTTC.

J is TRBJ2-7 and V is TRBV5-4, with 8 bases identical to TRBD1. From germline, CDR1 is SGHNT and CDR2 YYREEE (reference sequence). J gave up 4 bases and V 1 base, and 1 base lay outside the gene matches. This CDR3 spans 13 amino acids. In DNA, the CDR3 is TGTGCCAGCAGCTTGACAGGGGGTTACGAGCAGTACTTC. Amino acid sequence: CASSLTGGYEQYF.